The source of this T cell receptor beta chain is a study of CD8 T cells in Susac syndrome. The J segment lost 10 bases and the V segment lost 5 bases, leaving 7 bases of the junction unmatched. This CDR3 comprises 12 residues. CDR1 and CDR2 from the germline V gene are SEHNR and FQNEAQ (reference sequence). Random hexamers served to reverse transcribe roughly 0.5 to 1 ug RNA. TCRdb reanalysed the immunoSEQ multiplex PCR reads using MiXCR and keeps one entry per CDR3 protein. The top ten clones hold roughly 0.093% of a sample with approximately 190,000 distinct CDR3 sequences, approximately 96% of them seen once. Study-wide findings and caveats: The authors found no clonal expansion in Susac syndrome CD4+ T cell repertoires.

This clonotype appeared a single time. Its antigen remains unknown. The chain has TRBV7-9 and TRBJ1-1, with TRBD1 identical over 7 bases. Specimen: CD4+ T cells from PBMCs. This sequence originates from a human donor with Susac syndrome. The CDR3 nucleotides read TGTGCCAGCAGCGTCGACAGGGTTGGAGCTTTCTTT. Amino acid sequence: CASSVDRVGAFF.